This T cell receptor (beta chain) was captured by sequencing in a study of shared clonotypes between healthy human individuals. Study conclusions and caveats: Clonotype sharing among donors likely depends on sequencing depth.

Source study methods: ImmunoSEQ sequences covered only the junction and lacked quality scores; filtering therefore differed. Measured with immunoSEQ multiplex PCR; TCRdb has only the in-frame clones, and not every one. For V, J and clone size, that table is used; D and trimming come from the DNA. The sample has around 500,000 clones, 60% to 85% seen once. A note on this clone: What it recognizes is unknown.

The receptor comes from a woman aged 40 to 49 in good health. Some clones in this sample may be carry-over from other donors' samples. Sequencing was performed on PBMCs.

CDR3 nucleotide sequence: TGTGCCTGGAGTGGATTTGGCAATCAGCCCCAGCATTTT. Residues: CAWSGFGNQPQHF. The chain joins TRBV30 to TRBJ1-5; D is unclear. V lost 1 base and J lost 2, with 6 bases in between. The CDR3 is 13 residues long. The V gene's germline CDR1 is GTSNPN and CDR2 SVGIG (reference sequence).